The 8 T cell receptor beta chains given below trace back to one sample, sequenced in a study of blood T cells in healthy people across ages. Together with a sample-barcoded 5' primer, a J-beta primer mix was included in a second PCR lasting roughly 6 to 12 cycles. TCRdb re-called the 5' RACE reads with MiXCR, one entry per CDR3 protein. The sample lists approximately 1.5 million distinct CDR3 sequences; 35% to 45% were seen once. What was sequenced was blood. These receptors all stem from a woman between 18 and 29 years old in good health.

This clonotype was seen a few times. V is TRBV27 and J is TRBJ2-1; 14 bases match TRBD2. The CDR3 loop spans 16 amino acids. The germline V gene encodes CDR1 MNHEY and CDR2 SMNVEV (reference sequence). Losses at the gene ends were 6 bases for V and 3 bases for J; bases not matched to a gene: 4. CDR3 sequence reads: CASSYGTSGGYNEQFF. CDR3 bases: TGTGCCAGCAGCTACGGGACTAGCGGGGGCTACAATGAGCAGTTCTTC.

About this clonotype: An end of the junction differs from the germline gene, which may be a read error. V gene TRBV9 combines with J gene TRBJ2-1, with 8 nucleotides matching TRBD2. CDR3 length equals 15 residues. Per the germline V gene, CDR1 is SGDLS and CDR2 is YYNGEE. CDR3 sequence reads: CASSASGSSYNEHFF. The CDR3 bases are TGTGCCAGCAGCGCGAGCGGGAGTTCCTACAATGAGCATTTCTTC.

There are many counts of this clonotype. The chain recombines TRBV4-2 with TRBJ2-1, with D possibly being TRBD2 (6 bases). Trimming removed 3 bases from V and 4 bases from J, with 13 bases in between. The CDR3 contains 15 residues. Germline V gene sequence: CDR1 LGHNA, CDR2 YNFKEQ. CDR3 loop: CASSQLSGEYNEQFF. The CDR3 bases are TGTGCCAGCAGCCAGTTGTCGGGAGAGTACAATGAGCAGTTCTTC.

The chain has TRBV3-1 and TRBJ2-5; D might be TRBD2 (5 bases). The CDR3 has 13 amino acids. Germline loops: CDR1 LGHDT, CDR2 YNNKEL (reference sequence). With 4 bases removed from V and 4 bases from J, the gap between germline ends came to 10 bases. The CDR3 reads CASSPYEGETQYF. CDR3 bases: TGTGCCAGCAGCCCCTATGAGGGAGAGACCCAGTACTTC.

Concerning this clonotype: The CDR3 does not end in the conserved phenylalanine or tryptophan, so this is likely a read error. This chain links TRBV5-6 with TRBJ1-2; 8 bases match TRBD1. V gave up 3 bases and J gave up 4 bases; unmatched junction bases: 5. CDR1 and CDR2 (germline): SGHDT, YYEEEE. This CDR3 spans 14 amino acids. CDR3 in DNA: TGTGCCAGCAGCTCCGGACAGGGACTCTATGGCTACACCATC. Its translation: CASSSGQGLYGYTI.

The chain carries TRBV5-5 and TRBJ1-2, with D possibly matching TRBD1 (6 bases). The germline gives CDR1 SGHKS, CDR2 YYEKEE (reference sequence). The CDR3 consists of 16 residues. Trimming removed 0 bases at V and 0 bases at J, with 12 bases between. CDR3 DNA: TGTGCCAGCAGCTTGGGACAGGACCTAGCTAACTATGGCTACACCTTC. Translating it yields CASSLGQDLANYGYTF.

This clonotype came up a few times. The gene calls are TRBV20-1 and TRBJ1-4; 7 nucleotides align to TRBD1. With V trimmed by 4 bases and J by 5 bases, 13 bases remained unmatched. The CDR3 is 16 residues long. Germline V gene sequence: CDR1 DFQATT, CDR2 SNEGSKA (reference sequence). In DNA form, the CDR3 reads TGCAGTGCTACCTCCCCACACAGGGGCGCGAATGAAAAACTGTTTTTT. Translated, it gives CSATSPHRGANEKLFF.

V is TRBV12-3 or TRBV12-4 and J is TRBJ2-4; either TRBD1 or TRBD2 may fit D (7 bases each). This CDR3 region has 15 residues. V lost 4 bases, J lost 8 bases, and 18 bases lay in between. As DNA, the CDR3 is TGTGCCAGCAGTTCTCCGGGGAGGGGGCAATACATTCAGTACTTC. As protein: CASSSPGRGQYIQYF.